This is a list of T cell receptor beta chains from one sample in a study of blood T cell repertoires in COVID-19. Sequenced by immunoSEQ multiplex PCR; TCRdb stores in-frame clones only, minus some. The sample lists under 300,000 clones, about 88% occurring once. The sample taken for sequencing was peripheral blood. Every receptor here comes from a man younger than 35 with active or convalescent COVID-19. CDR3s include the opening cysteine and the closing phenylalanine or tryptophan. A D gene is named only where the DNA matches it firmly. Expanded clones are given a class, and other clones once, few, many or no size at all.

TRBV5-1,TRBD2,TRBJ2-1,NA,TGCGCCAGCAGCTTGGCCGCTAGCGGGGCCGGCAATGAGCAGTTCTTC,CASSLAASGAGNEQFF
TRBV19,NA,TRBJ1-1,once,TGTGCCAGTAGTATATTTCACAGGGCTAACACTGAAGCTTTCTTT,CASSIFHRANTEAFF
TRBV24-1,NA,TRBJ1-1,NA,TGTGCCACCAGTGATTTGTCCGGGACACAGGAAGGCACTGAAGCTTTCTTT,CATSDLSGTQEGTEAFF
TRBV5-8,TRBD2,TRBJ2-7,NA,TGTGCCAGCAGCATCGGGGCGGGGGGCTACGAGCAGTACTTC,CASSIGAGGYEQYF
TRBV5-1,NA,TRBJ2-3,NA,TGCGCCAGCAGCTTGAACAGGCCCACAGATACGCAGTATTTT,CASSLNRPTDTQYF
TRBV10-3,NA,TRBJ1-4,NA,TGTGCCACCATGGACAGCTCGAATGAAAAACTGTTTTTT,CATMDSSNEKLFF
TRBV5-6,TRBD2,TRBJ2-1,NA,TGTGCCAGCAGCTTTGGACTAGCGGAGCAGTTCTTC,CASSFGLAEQFF
TRBV30,TRBD2,TRBJ2-2,NA,TGTGCCTGGACTGGACTAGCAAACACCGGGGAGCTGTTTTTT,CAWTGLANTGELFF
TRBV4-2,TRBD2,TRBJ2-5,once,TGTGCCAGCAGCCCCCGAGGCGCGGGGGGCCAAGAGACCCAGTACTTC,CASSPRGAGGQETQYF
TRBV7-2,NA,TRBJ2-1,NA,TGTGCCAGCAGCTCGTTAGCCAATGAGCAGTTCTTC,CASSSLANEQFF
TRBV11-2,TRBD2,TRBJ2-7,NA,TGTGCCAGCAGCTTAGGTCGCGGGGGCTACGAGCAGTACTTC,CASSLGRGGYEQYF
TRBV19,NA,TRBJ1-5,NA,TGTGCCAGTAGTATAGATCAGGATTACCTTAGCAATCAGCCCCAGCATTTT,CASSIDQDYLSNQPQHF
TRBV7-8,NA,TRBJ2-3,NA,TGTGCCAGCGGAGTAGGACTCACTCGCACAGATACGCAGTATTTT,CASGVGLTRTDTQYF
TRBV12-2,NA,TRBJ2-2,NA,TGTGCAAGTCGCTTAGGACTAGCGGGAGCCGGGGAGCTGTTTTTT,CASRLGLAGAGELFF
TRBV4-2,TRBD2,TRBJ2-1,NA,TGTGCCAGCAGCCCATTAGCGGGGGACTACAATGAGCAGTTCTTC,CASSPLAGDYNEQFF
TRBV6-5,TRBD2,TRBJ2-3,NA,TGTGCCAGCAGCTTCGGACTAGCTGACACAGATACGCAGTATTTT,CASSFGLADTDTQYF
TRBV3-1/TRBV3-2,TRBD1,TRBJ2-2,NA,TGTGCCAGCAACTACCTCGGACAGGGAGGCACCGGGGAGCTGTTTTTT,CASNYLGQGGTGELFF
TRBV9,TRBD2,TRBJ2-2,NA,TGTGCCAGCAAAGCTAGCGGTAACGCGAACACCGGGGAGCTGTTTTTT,CASKASGNANTGELFF
TRBV11-2,NA,TRBJ2-7,NA,TGTGCCAGCGGAGGACCGTCCTACGAGCAGTACTTC,CASGGPSYEQYF
TRBV3-1/TRBV3-2,NA,TRBJ2-3,NA,TGTGCCAGCAGCCAAGCGGTGGGCACAGATACGCAGTATTTT,CASSQAVGTDTQYF
TRBV6-2/TRBV6-3,NA,TRBJ1-5,NA,TGTGCCAGCAGTTACGTACGGGATGTCAATCAGCCCCAGCATTTT,CASSYVRDVNQPQHF
TRBV27,TRBD1,TRBJ1-2,NA,TGTGCCAGCAGTCCCGCCGGGACAGGGAACTATGGCTACACCTTC,CASSPAGTGNYGYTF
TRBV19,NA,TRBJ1-5,NA,TGTGCCAGTAGTATAGATGCGGGGCCCAATCAGCCCCAGCATTTT,CASSIDAGPNQPQHF
TRBV6-5,NA,TRBJ1-3,NA,TGTGCCAGCAGCGCCACTTCGTACGAGGGAAACACCATATATTTT,CASSATSYEGNTIYF
TRBV7-2,TRBD2,TRBJ2-1,NA,TGTGCCAGCAGACCCGGGACTAGCGGTAATGAGCAGTTCTTC,CASRPGTSGNEQFF
TRBV29-1,NA,TRBJ2-3,NA,TGCAGCGTGGCCGAGGGCGGCTCTCATCCTACGCAGTATTTT,CSVAEGGSHPTQYF
TRBV6-5,NA,TRBJ1-1,NA,TGTGCCAGCAGTTACGTCGGTTCTGGGAACACTGAAGCTTTCTTT,CASSYVGSGNTEAFF
TRBV7-9,TRBD1,TRBJ2-1,NA,TGTGCCAGCAGCTACGGACAGGGGGAGTACAATGAGCAGTTCTTC,CASSYGQGEYNEQFF
TRBV3-1/TRBV3-2,NA,TRBJ2-5,NA,TGTGCCAGCAAGGAATCACTATCGGGGACCCAGTACTTC,CASKESLSGTQYF
TRBV18,NA,TRBJ2-5,NA,TGTGCCAGCTCACGAACCCAGGGAGGACGAGAGACCCAGTACTTC,CASSRTQGGRETQYF
TRBV7-9,NA,TRBJ2-2,many,TGTGCCAGCAGTCTAGACGTGGCCGGGGAGCTGTTTTTT,CASSLDVAGELFF
TRBV2,NA,TRBJ2-2,NA,TGTGCCAGCAGTGAAGTAGGGGAGCTGTTTTTT,CASSEVGELFF
TRBV28,TRBD1,TRBJ2-5,few,TGTGCCAGCAGTTTGTGGGACAGGGTCCAAGAGACCCAGTACTTC,CASSLWDRVQETQYF
TRBV28,TRBD1,TRBJ1-1,NA,TGTGCCAGCGCCACAGGGGACACTGAAGCTTTCTTT,CASATGDTEAFF
TRBV12-3/TRBV12-4,NA,TRBJ1-1,NA,TGTGCCAGCAGTTCCCCGGGACTGATGTGGGCTTTCTTT,CASSSPGLMWAFF
TRBV7-2,NA,TRBJ2-1,NA,TGTGCCAGCAGCCTAATTGGTGAGCAGTTCTTC,CASSLIGEQFF
TRBV10-2,NA,TRBJ1-6,NA,TGCGCCAGCAGTCCAGGGAATTCACCCCTCCACTTT,CASSPGNSPLHF
TRBV6-5,NA,TRBJ2-1,few,TGTGCCAGCAGTTACTCAAGGGGATGGGAGCAGTTCTTC,CASSYSRGWEQFF
TRBV5-1,TRBD1,TRBJ2-7,NA,TGCGCCAGCAGCCGTGTCTTCGGGACAGAATCCTACGAGCAGTACTTC,CASSRVFGTESYEQYF
TRBV2,NA,TRBJ2-7,NA,TGTGCCAGCATAGGAGCCCTTCACGAGCAGTACTTC,CASIGALHEQYF
TRBV27,TRBD2,TRBJ2-1,once,TGTGCCAGCAGTTTAGGGGCGGGAGGGCCAAGTGAGCAGTTCTTC,CASSLGAGGPSEQFF
TRBV7-3,TRBD2,TRBJ2-5,NA,TGTGCCAGCAGCTTAAATAGCGGGGAACAAGAGACCCAGTACTTC,CASSLNSGEQETQYF
TRBV3-1/TRBV3-2,NA,TRBJ1-4,once,TGTGCCAGCAGCCAAGTCATGACTAATGAAAAACTGTTTTTT,CASSQVMTNEKLFF
TRBV6-2/TRBV6-3,NA,TRBJ1-2,few,TGTGCCAGCAGTCCCGGGAGTCAAAGTGGCTACACCTTC,CASSPGSQSGYTF
TRBV2,TRBD1,TRBJ1-1,NA,TGTGCCAGCCGATTACAGGGGGGGACTGAAGCTTTCTTT,CASRLQGGTEAFF
TRBV27,TRBD2,TRBJ2-2,NA,TGTGCCAGCAGTTTTTCTAGCGGGGGACCCGGCACCGGGGAGCTGTTTTTT,CASSFSSGGPGTGELFF
TRBV6-6,TRBD1,TRBJ1-2,NA,TGTGCCAGCAGCCAGGGGGTGACAGTTGTCTATGGCTACACCTTC,CASSQGVTVVYGYTF
TRBV30,NA,TRBJ1-6,once,TGTGCCGGGACACCTAGCTCCTATAATTCACCCCTCCACTTT,CAGTPSSYNSPLHF
TRBV19,TRBD2,TRBJ2-5,once,TGTGCCAGTAGTATGGTCCTAGCGGGTCTCCAAGAGACCCAGTACTTC,CASSMVLAGLQETQYF
TRBV5-4,TRBD1,TRBJ1-4,NA,TGTGCCAGCAGCCCCCGACAGGGACGGAATGAAAAACTGTTTTTT,CASSPRQGRNEKLFF
TRBV19,NA,TRBJ1-2,NA,TGTGCCAGTAGTGCCCAACAGGGAACGGGCGGCTACACCTTC,CASSAQQGTGGYTF
TRBV19,NA,TRBJ1-1,NA,TGTGCCAGTACGGGCTGGGACACGGCTTCGTCTGAAGCTTTCTTT,CASTGWDTASSEAFF
TRBV9,TRBD1,TRBJ2-7,NA,TGTGCCAGCAGCGCCAGGGGGACAGGGAGCCACGAGCAGTACTTC,CASSARGTGSHEQYF
TRBV20-1,NA,TRBJ1-5,NA,TGCAGTGCTAGTAGCACCTTCAATCAGCCCCAGCATTTT,CSASSTFNQPQHF
TRBV7-9,TRBD1,TRBJ1-2,NA,TGTGCCAGCAGTATACTGACAGGGGAAGATGGCTACACCTTC,CASSILTGEDGYTF